A single sample is the source of the 24 T cell receptor beta chains below, sequenced in a study of cytomegalovirus exposure and HLA in healthy donors (dated by TCRdb to 2016 to 2017). Libraries were built with the immunoSEQ multiplex PCR assay. TCRdb took this table from immuneACCESS and kept in-frame rearrangements with V and J called. Such tables lack part of the clones; where checked against another copy, unresolved V genes explain under half of the gap, and the rest is unexplained. The sample records tens of thousands of clones, 94% of which are singletons. Together, the top ten hold roughly 1.6% of the sample. Sequencing used PBMCs. Receptor source: a man between 18 and 29 years old in good health and CMV-seropositive.

This chain joins TRBV30 and TRBJ2-1; TRBD2 matches 11 bases. The length of the CDR3 is 15 residues. The V segment lost 3 bases and the J segment 4 bases; nucleotides outside the gene matches: 5. Germline V lookup: CDR1 GTSNPN, CDR2 SVGIG (reference sequence). DNA of the CDR3: TGTGCCTGGAGAAAACTAGCGGGAGCGTACAATGAGCAGTTCTTC. It yields the protein CAWRKLAGAYNEQFF.

A single count supports this clone. The chain joins TRBV7-9 to TRBJ2-2, with 8 positions matching TRBD2. CDR3 length: 18 amino acids. Losses at the gene ends were 1 base for V and 2 bases for J; bases not matched to a gene: 9. The germline V gene encodes CDR1 SEHNR and CDR2 FQNEAQ (reference sequence). The CDR3 loop is CASSLDFRTSTNTGELFF. DNA of the CDR3: TGTGCCAGCAGCTTAGATTTTAGGACTAGCACCAACACCGGGGAGCTGTTTTTT. Together with reference TRBV7-9 and TRBJ2-2, the CDR3 gives the full variable domain: DTGVSQNPRHKITKRGQNVTFRCDPISEHNRLYWYRQTLGQGPEFLTYFQNEAQLEKSRLLSDRFSAERPKGSFSTLEIQRTEQGDSAMYLCASSLDFRTSTNTGELFFGEGSRLTVL.

The chain recombines TRBV27 with TRBJ2-1; the D is unclear. Per the germline V gene, CDR1 is MNHEY and CDR2 is SMNVEV (reference sequence). This CDR3 region has 12 residues. V was clipped by 3 bases and J by 10 bases, with 10 bases between them. The CDR3, as DNA: TGTGCCAGCAGTTTGTTCCCCGGGGAGCAGTTCTTC. Translated, it gives CASSLFPGEQFF.

V is TRBV11-1 and J is TRBJ2-7; the match to TRBD2 covers 12 bases. J lost 1 base, V lost 3 bases, and 4 bases had no gene match. Germline lookup yields CDR1 SGHAT and CDR2 FQDESV (reference sequence). The CDR3 is 16 residues long. CDR3 coding DNA: TGTGCCAGCAGCTTCGCCGGGACTAGCGGGTCCTACGAGCAGTACTTC. The encoded protein is CASSFAGTSGSYEQYF.

This chain links TRBV27 with TRBJ2-3, with a weak D call TRBD2 (6 bases). Germline-derived CDR1 and CDR2 are MNHEY and SMNVEV (reference sequence). This CDR3 contains 17 residues. The V gene lost 6 bases and the J gene lost 6 bases, with 25 bases spanning the gap. In nucleotides, the CDR3 is TGTGCCAGCAGCCAAAACGGTTGGAGCGGGTCGGGCGATACGCAGTATTTT. Amino acids: CASSQNGWSGSGDTQYF.

This chain links TRBV6-6 with TRBJ2-1, with a weak D call TRBD1 (6 bases). Looked up from germline, CDR1 is MNHNY and CDR2 is SVGAGI (reference sequence). This CDR3 has 13 residues. V was trimmed by 2 bases and J by 7 bases, leaving 9 bases between them. The DNA for the CDR3 is TGTGCCAGCAGTTACACTACAGGGAATGAGCAGTTCTTC. Translated: CASSYTTGNEQFF.

The V and J genes are TRBV28 and TRBJ1-2; 9 nucleotides align to TRBD1. CDR3 length equals 14 residues. Trimming removed 2 bases from V and 8 bases from J; junction bases left unmatched: 6. Germline-derived CDR1 and CDR2 are MDHEN and SYDVKM. DNA of the CDR3: TGTGCCAGCAGTTTACACCGACAGGGGGTGGGCTACACCTTC. This sequence encodes CASSLHRQGVGYTF.

V usage is TRBV29-1 and J usage is TRBJ2-7; D is possibly TRBD1 (8 bases). The CDR3 covers 14 residues. The germline V gene encodes CDR1 SQVTM and CDR2 ANQGSEA. Between the trimmed V and J ends, which lost 4 bases and 3 bases, there was a span of 16 bases. In DNA form, the CDR3 reads TGCAGCGTTGCGGGAGGACAGGGCCGCTACGAGCAGTACTTC. Protein sequence: CSVAGGQGRYEQYF.

The rearrangement links TRBV4-1 to TRBJ1-2; D may be TRBD1 (6 bases). CDR1 and CDR2 from the germline V gene are MGHRA and YSYEKL. The CDR3 runs to 14 residues. V was cut by 3 bases and J by 8 bases, with 16 bases left in between. The CDR3 is CASSHPYRVGGYTF. Here the CDR3 DNA reads TGCGCCAGCAGCCACCCTTACAGGGTGGGGGGCTACACCTTC.

The rearrangement joins TRBV11-3 to TRBJ1-2, with 7 bases aligning to TRBD1. Trimming at V came to 11 bases and at J to 9 bases, leaving 18 bases not matched to a gene. The V gene's germline CDR1 is SGHNT and CDR2 YENEEA. The CDR3 runs to 14 residues. CDR3 in amino acids: CASSRGQSLSSYTF. The DNA of the CDR3 is TGTGCCTCTTCCCGGGGACAGAGCCTTTCTAGCTACACCTTC.

V gene TRBV27 combines with J gene TRBJ1-2; D may be TRBD1 (5 bases). CDR1 and CDR2 from the germline V gene are MNHEY and SMNVEV (reference sequence). The CDR3 is made up of 15 amino acids. V lost 0 bases to trimming and J lost 1 base, with 9 bases between them. This CDR3 reads CASSLSLDSNYGYTF. CDR3 nucleotides: TGTGCCAGCAGTTTATCTCTTGACAGTAACTATGGCTACACCTTC.

This chain connects TRBV28 to TRBJ2-3, with TRBD1 matching 11 bases. CDR3 length equals 16 residues. Germline values: CDR1 MDHEN, CDR2 SYDVKM. With 5 bases clipped from V and 2 bases from J, the junction kept 6 bases outside the gene matches. CDR3 residues: CASSPRTGGHTDTQYF. The CDR3 region has the DNA TGTGCCAGCAGTCCTCGGACAGGGGGCCACACAGATACGCAGTATTTT.

This chain joins TRBV30 and TRBJ2-2; D is unresolved. Per germline, CDR1 GTSNPN and CDR2 SVGIG (reference sequence). The CDR3 spans 14 residues. V shed 2 bases and J shed 4 bases, with 11 bases lying between them. The CDR3, as DNA: TGTGCCTGGAGTTCCTGGGCCGGCACCGGGGAGCTGTTTTTT. It is translated as CAWSSWAGTGELFF.

This chain uses TRBV9 with TRBJ1-3, with D maybe TRBD1 (6 bases). This CDR3 has 12 residues. Germline CDR1 SGDLS, CDR2 YYNGEE. V shed 4 bases and J shed 5 bases, with 7 bases lying between them. The CDR3: CASSQGRNTIYF. The CDR3 nucleotides are TGTGCCAGCAGCCAGGGGAGAAACACCATATATTTT.

The rearrangement links TRBV2 to TRBJ1-2, with TRBD1 as a possible D gene (5 bases). The CDR3 is 12 residues long. CDR1 is SNHLY and CDR2 is FYNNEI in the germline V gene. The V end was cut by 9 bases, the J end by 4 bases, with 12 bases between. The CDR3 here is CASSQAPYGYTF. The DNA for the CDR3 is TGTGCCAGTTCACAGGCACCCTATGGCTACACCTTC.

The chain uses TRBV19 and TRBJ2-1, with 7 bases that match TRBD2. The CDR3 has 16 amino acids. Germline CDR1 reads LNHDA; CDR2 reads SQIVND (reference sequence). V trimming: 4 bases; J trimming: 7 bases; junction bases outside the gene matches: 13. CDR3 nucleotides: TGTGCCAGTAGTAACGGGAGGTCGGGGACGTGGAATGAGCAGTTCTTC. It codes for CASSNGRSGTWNEQFF. Using reference TRBV19 and TRBJ2-1 for the parts outside the CDR3, the full variable domain is DGGITQSPKYLFRKEGQNVTLSCEQNLNHDAMYWYRQDPGQGLRLIYYSQIVNDFQKGDIAEGYSVSREKKESFPLTVTSAQKNPTAFYLCASSNGRSGTWNEQFFGPGTRLTVL.

The gene calls are TRBV7-6 and TRBJ2-1, with D perhaps TRBD2 (6 bases). Trimming took 6 bases from V and 7 from J, leaving 13 bases between them. Germline V CDR1 and CDR2: SGHVS, FNYEAQ. This CDR3 spans 13 amino acids. The CDR3 spells CASSYTGGNEQFF. The CDR3 DNA sequence: TGTGCCAGCAGTTACACCGGGGGTAATGAGCAGTTCTTC.

This chain uses TRBV11-3 with TRBJ1-1; maybe TRBD1 (6 bases). CDR1 and CDR2 from the germline V gene are SGHNT and YENEEA. The germline V and J ends were trimmed by 5 bases and 6 bases, with 19 bases remaining between them. The CDR3 runs 15 residues. DNA for the CDR3: TGTGCCAGCAGCCGACAGGCCATCCCGGGCGCTGAAGCTTTCTTT. Translating gives CASSRQAIPGAEAFF. Looking up the rest from reference TRBV11-3 and TRBJ1-1 gives the full variable domain: EAGVVQSPRYKIIEKKQPVAFWCNPISGHNTLYWYLQNLGQGPELLIRYENEEAVDDSQLPKDRFSAERLKGVDSTLKIQPAELGDSAVYLCASSRQAIPGAEAFFGQGTRLTVV.

This chain links TRBV7-7 with TRBJ1-1; tentative D call: TRBD1 (6 bases). The CDR3 contains 15 residues. Germline V gives CDR1 SSHAT, CDR2 FNYEAQ (reference sequence). V lost 5 bases to trimming and J lost 4 bases, with 17 bases between them. This chain's CDR3 is CASSPNGGGSTEAFF. For the CDR3, the DNA is TGTGCCAGCAGCCCTAATGGGGGCGGGAGCACTGAAGCTTTCTTT.

A note on this clone: The junction and the germline gene differ at one end; a read error may be behind it. The chain has TRBV7-7 and TRBJ2-2; 7 bases are shared with TRBD2. Germline loops: CDR1 SSHAT, CDR2 FNYEAQ (reference sequence). CDR3 length equals 16 residues. Here the CDR3 reads CASSTLAATNTGELFF. DNA of the CDR3: TGTGCTAGCAGCACGCTAGCGGCCACGAACACCGGGGAGCTGTTTTTT.

The rearrangement uses TRBV2 and TRBJ2-7; a weak D match, TRBD2 (6 bases). Per the germline V gene, CDR1 is SNHLY and CDR2 is FYNNEI. Trimming took 4 bases from V and 0 from J, leaving 10 bases between them. The CDR3 covers 14 residues. The CDR3 DNA reads TGTGCCAGCAGTGTTCGGGAGAGCTCCTACGAGCAGTACTTC. Translation gives CASSVRESSYEQYF.

The rearrangement joins TRBV27 to TRBJ1-2, with D tentatively TRBD1 (6 bases). V lost 3 bases to trimming and J lost 8 bases, with 13 bases between them. The CDR3 runs to 13 residues. Germline V lookup: CDR1 MNHEY, CDR2 SMNVEV (reference sequence). CDR3 coding DNA: TGTGCCAGCAGTTTTCGGGACAACGGGGGCTACACCTTC. Amino acids: CASSFRDNGGYTF.

The CDR3 loop is CASSPLAGGPSAADTQYF. Here the CDR3 DNA reads TGTGCCAGCAGCCCTCTAGCGGGAGGGCCCTCCGCCGCAGATACGCAGTATTTT. The chain is built from TRBV11-2 and TRBJ2-3, with 12 nucleotides matching TRBD2. Trimming removed 5 bases from V and 4 bases from J; junction bases left unmatched: 13. Germline CDR1 SGHAT, CDR2 FQNNGV. The CDR3 spans 18 residues.

The chain uses TRBV18 and TRBJ1-1; D uncertain. Germline V gene data show CDR1 as KGHSH and CDR2 as LQKENI. This CDR3 is 14 amino acids long. The V and J ends lost 3 bases and 2 bases respectively, with 10 bases between them. For the CDR3, the DNA is TGTGCCAGCTCACCCGCGGGGAGTAACACTGAAGCTTTCTTT. This encodes CASSPAGSNTEAFF.